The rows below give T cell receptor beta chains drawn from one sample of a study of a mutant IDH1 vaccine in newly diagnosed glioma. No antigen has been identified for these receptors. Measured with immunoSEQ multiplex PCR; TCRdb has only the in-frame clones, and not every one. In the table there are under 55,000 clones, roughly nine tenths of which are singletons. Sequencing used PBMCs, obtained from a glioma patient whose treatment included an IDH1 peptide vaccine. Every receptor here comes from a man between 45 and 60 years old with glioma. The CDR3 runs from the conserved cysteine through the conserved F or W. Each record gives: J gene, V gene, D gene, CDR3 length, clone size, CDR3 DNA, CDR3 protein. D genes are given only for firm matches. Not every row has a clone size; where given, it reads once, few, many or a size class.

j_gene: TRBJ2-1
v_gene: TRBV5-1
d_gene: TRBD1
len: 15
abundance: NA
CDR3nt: TGCGCCAGCAGCGACCGGGACAGGGGGAACAATGAGCAGTTCTTC
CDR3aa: CASSDRDRGNNEQFF

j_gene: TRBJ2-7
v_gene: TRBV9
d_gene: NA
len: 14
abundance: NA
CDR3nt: TGTGCCAGCAGCGTAGGACAAGCTTCGAACGAGCAGTACTTC
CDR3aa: CASSVGQASNEQYF

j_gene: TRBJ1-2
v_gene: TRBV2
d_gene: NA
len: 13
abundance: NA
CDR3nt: TGTGCCAGCAGTCCGCGACCAACTGATGGCTACACCTTC
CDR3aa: CASSPRPTDGYTF

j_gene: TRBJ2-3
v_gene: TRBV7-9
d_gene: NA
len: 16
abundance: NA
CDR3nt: TGTGCCAGCAGCTTAGCGGTTAGTTATAGCACAGATACGCAGTATTTT
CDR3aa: CASSLAVSYSTDTQYF

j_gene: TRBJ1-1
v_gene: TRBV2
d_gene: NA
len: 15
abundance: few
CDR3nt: TGTGCCAGCAGTGAGGCCACAGGGCGTGGCACTGAAGCTTTCTTT
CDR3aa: CASSEATGRGTEAFF

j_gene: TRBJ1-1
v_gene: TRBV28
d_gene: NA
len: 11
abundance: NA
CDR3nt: TGTGCCAGCAGTTGGGGAACTGAAGCTTTCTTT
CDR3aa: CASSWGTEAFF

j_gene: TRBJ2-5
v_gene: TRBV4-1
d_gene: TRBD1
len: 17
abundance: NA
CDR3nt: TGCGCCAGCAGCCAAGGTCCGGGACAGGGGCGACAAGAGACCCAGTACTTC
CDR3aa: CASSQGPGQGRQETQYF

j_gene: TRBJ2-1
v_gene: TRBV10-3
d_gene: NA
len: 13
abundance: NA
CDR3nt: TGTGCCATCAGATTGGACAGTCTCTATGAGCAGTTCTTC
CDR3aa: CAIRLDSLYEQFF

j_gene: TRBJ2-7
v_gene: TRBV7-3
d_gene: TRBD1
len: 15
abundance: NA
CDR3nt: TGTGCCAGCAGCCAAACCGGGACAGTCAGTGATAAGCAGTACTTC
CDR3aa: CASSQTGTVSDKQYF

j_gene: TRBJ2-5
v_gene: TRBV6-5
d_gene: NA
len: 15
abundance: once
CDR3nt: TGTGCCAGCAGTACCCTGCGGGTTGGTAAAGAGACCCAGTACTTC
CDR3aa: CASSTLRVGKETQYF

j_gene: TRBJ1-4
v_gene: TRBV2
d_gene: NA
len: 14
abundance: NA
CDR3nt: TGTGCCAGCAGTGGGGGGTCCAATAATGAAAAACTGTTTTTT
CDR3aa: CASSGGSNNEKLFF

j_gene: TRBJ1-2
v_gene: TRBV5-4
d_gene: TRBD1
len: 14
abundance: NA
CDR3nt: TGTGCCAGCAGCCCTGACAGGGCTAACTATGGCTACACCTTC
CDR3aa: CASSPDRANYGYTF